A selection of T cell receptor beta chains follows, all from one sample in a study of T cell repertoires in cytomegalovirus infection. Each CDR3 protein is one row after TCRdb ran MiXCR on the reads. Of hundreds of thousands of distinct CDR3 sequences in the sample, 30% to 40% were seen once. For these TCRs, the target antigens are not known. Specimen: cultured PBMCs, collected from culture after CMV antigen stimulation. These receptors originate from a human donor in good health (CMV status not recorded). Some clones in this sample may be carry-over from other donors' samples. Both conserved end residues are part of each CDR3. A D gene is named only where the DNA matches it firmly. Not every row has a clone size; where given, it reads once, few, many or a size class.

TRBV2,.,13,TRBJ1-2,.,TGTGCCAGCAGTGGTCAGCCGCGCTATGGCTACACCTTC,CASSGQPRYGYTF
TRBV12-3/TRBV12-4,.,14,TRBJ2-1,TRBD2,TGTGCCAGCAGTTCAGTTCTAGCGGGCAATGAGCAGTTCTTC,CASSSVLAGNEQFF
TRBV5-1,.,17,TRBJ2-3,.,TGCGCCAGCAGCTTGGTAACTGGGGGAGCGGCGACAGATACGCAGTATTTT,CASSLVTGGAATDTQYF
TRBV7-8,few,16,TRBJ1-1,.,TGTGCCAGCAGCCCCCCAGTTGAGGGATTGAACACTGAAGCTTTCTTT,CASSPPVEGLNTEAFF
TRBV11-2,few,18,TRBJ2-6,TRBD1,TGTGCCAGCAGCTCCGGGACAGGGGGTTTTTCCGGGGCCAACGTCCTGACTTTC,CASSSGTGGFSGANVLTF
TRBV7-2,many,15,TRBJ1-5,.,TGTGCCAGCAGCCGGGCCCCTTGGGGCAATCAGCCCCAGCATTTT,CASSRAPWGNQPQHF
TRBV7-2,.,15,TRBJ2-3,TRBD2,TGTGCCAGTAATAGCGGGGGACCTCCTGGGAATACGCAGTATTTT,CASNSGGPPGNTQYF
TRBV7-2,.,15,TRBJ2-1,TRBD2,TGTGCCAGCAGCTTAAGGCGACTAGCGGGGCGTGAGCAGTTCTTC,CASSLRRLAGREQFF
TRBV7-6,many,15,TRBJ1-1,.,TGTGCCAGCAGCTTACGAAGAGGGCCGATCACTGAAGCTTTCTTT,CASSLRRGPITEAFF
TRBV11-3,few,15,TRBJ2-1,TRBD2,TGTGCCAGCAGCCCGCAAGGACTAGCGGGGAATGAGCAGTTCTTC,CASSPQGLAGNEQFF
TRBV11-2,.,16,TRBJ1-1,.,TGTGCCAGCAGCTGGAGGCCGGACACGGGGAACACTGAAGCTTTCTTT,CASSWRPDTGNTEAFF
TRBV7-2,few,13,TRBJ2-7,.,TGTGCCAGCAGCGTTTGGGCGGAATACGAGCAGTACTTC,CASSVWAEYEQYF
TRBV12-3/TRBV12-4,few,15,TRBJ2-7,.,TGTGCCAGCAGTTTAAACGGGGCAGGGGACACCGAGCAGTACTTC,CASSLNGAGDTEQYF
TRBV5-6,.,15,TRBJ2-3,.,TGTGCCAGCAGCGCGACGGGGGCTCCAACAGATACGCAGTATTTT,CASSATGAPTDTQYF
TRBV29-1,.,13,TRBJ2-7,.,TGCAGCGTTGCTGGGGATAGCTCCTACGAGCAGTACTTC,CSVAGDSSYEQYF
TRBV7-2,many,14,TRBJ1-2,.,TGTGCCAGCAGCTTAGCGAGGCACCTCTATGGCTACACCTTC,CASSLARHLYGYTF
TRBV7-2,many,14,TRBJ2-1,.,TGTGCCAGCAGCTTATGGGGGGAGAGCGGTGAGCAGTTCTTC,CASSLWGESGEQFF
TRBV2,many,15,TRBJ2-1,.,TGTGCCAGCAGTGAAGATAGCGCACTTTACAATGAGCAGTTCTTC,CASSEDSALYNEQFF
TRBV14,.,16,TRBJ2-1,TRBD2,TGTGCCAGCAGCCCGCTAGCGGGGGCATCCTACAATGAGCAGTTCTTC,CASSPLAGASYNEQFF
TRBV19,.,18,TRBJ1-1,.,TGTGCCAGTAGCCGACGGGTCCCTACCCCAGGGTGGTCCACTGAGGCTTTCTTT,CASSRRVPTPGWSTEAFF
TRBV6-1,.,16,TRBJ1-4,.,TGTGCCAGCAGGCAACCGACAGGTCGGCGGGATGAAAAACTGTTTTTT,CASRQPTGRRDEKLFF
TRBV6-5,.,13,TRBJ2-7,.,TGTGCCAGCCGTCTAATGACAGGCGGCGAGCAGTACTTC,CASRLMTGGEQYF
TRBV7-2,.,11,TRBJ2-1,.,TGTGCCAGCAGCCCTTGGACTGAGCAGTTCTTC,CASSPWTEQFF
TRBV20-1,once,13,TRBJ2-7,.,TGCAGTGCTCAACGGGGAGCTAAGGACGAGCAGTACTTC,CSAQRGAKDEQYF
TRBV15,.,16,TRBJ1-2,TRBD1,TGTGCCACCAGCGAGGGGGCGTCCCTCCGGGGCTATGGCTACACCTTC,CATSEGASLRGYGYTF
TRBV2,.,15,TRBJ1-4,.,TGTGCCAGCAGTGAAAGGGGGTTGGGTAATGAAAAACTGTTTTTT,CASSERGLGNEKLFF
TRBV6-5,.,17,TRBJ2-1,TRBD2,TGTGCCAGCGGCCGGTGGCTAGCGGGATATTCCTACAATGAGCAGTTCTTC,CASGRWLAGYSYNEQFF
TRBV6-2/TRBV6-3,.,15,TRBJ2-3,TRBD1,TGTGCCAGCAGTCCGTACAGGGGGCCAACAGATACGCAGTATTTT,CASSPYRGPTDTQYF
TRBV12-3/TRBV12-4,.,13,TRBJ1-1,.,TGTGCCAGCAGTTTCCTTGCGGACACTGAAGCTTTCTTT,CASSFLADTEAFF
TRBV6-5,few,14,TRBJ1-1,.,TGTGCCAGCAGTTACTCGACTGGAGGCACTGAAGCTTTCTTT,CASSYSTGGTEAFF
TRBV19,.,14,TRBJ2-5,.,TGTGCCAGTAGTACCACGGCAGGGTCGGAGACCCAGTACTTC,CASSTTAGSETQYF
TRBV7-8,many,14,TRBJ1-5,.,TGTGCCAGCAGCTTAGTGGGAGGGGGGGAGCCCCAGCATTTT,CASSLVGGGEPQHF
TRBV7-6,.,14,TRBJ2-7,.,TGTGCCAGCAGCTACGGGCCTAGCTCCTACGAGCAGTACTTC,CASSYGPSSYEQYF
TRBV10-3,few,9,TRBJ2-1,.,TGTGCCATCAGGAATGAGCAGTTCTTC,CAIRNEQFF
TRBV7-8,.,12,TRBJ2-1,TRBD2,TGTGCCAGCAGCCCTAGCGGGAGGGCCCAGTTCTTC,CASSPSGRAQFF
TRBV18,few,13,TRBJ2-3,.,TGTGCCAGCTCACCACCGATGACAGATACGCAGTATTTT,CASSPPMTDTQYF
TRBV7-2,.,14,TRBJ2-2,TRBD2,TGTGCCAGCAGCTTAGGACTAGCGTTCGGGGAGCTGTTTTTT,CASSLGLAFGELFF
TRBV2,.,17,TRBJ1-4,.,TGTGCCAGCAGTGACCGGGCCTCCCGGAGGATAACTGAAAAACTGTTTTTT,CASSDRASRRITEKLFF
TRBV28,few,16,TRBJ1-1,TRBD1,TGTGCCAGCAGTTGGGACAGGGGGCTAGGGAACACTGAAGCTTTCTTT,CASSWDRGLGNTEAFF
TRBV28,.,16,TRBJ2-5,TRBD2,TGTGCCAGCAGTTTCTTCTTTGCACTAGCGGGGGAGACCCAGTACTTC,CASSFFFALAGETQYF
TRBV7-2,many,18,TRBJ2-5,TRBD2,TGTGCCAGCAGCTTAGTTGTAGGACTAGCGGGGGCGTTGGAGACCCAGTACTTC,CASSLVVGLAGALETQYF
TRBV28,.,16,TRBJ2-3,TRBD1,TGTGCCAGCAGCCATGACAGGGCTATCAGCACAGATACGCAGTATTTT,CASSHDRAISTDTQYF